Shown below are 21 T cell receptor beta chains from a single sample sequenced in a study of T cell repertoires in ileal Crohn's disease (dated by TCRdb to between 2019 and 2020). The time point tag for this specimen amounts to: neoterminal ileum biopsy at postoperative endoscopy, about 6 months after surgery. Library generation was performed with the immunoSEQ multiplex PCR assay. Entries here come from immuneACCESS through TCRdb and include only in-frame sequences with V and J called. Some clones fail to appear in such tables; in the studies checked, an unresolved V gene covers under half of the shortfall, and the cause of the remainder is unknown. Recorded for this sample are around 7,800 clones; more than 65% of them occurred a single time. The ten largest clones add up to more than 7% of the sample. The source material was ileal tissue. These TCRs come from an adult with Crohn's disease.

The chain links TRBV6-1 to TRBJ1-5, with D possibly being TRBD1 (6 bases). Trimming stripped 7 bases from V and 6 bases from J, with 10 bases between. The germline CDR1 and CDR2 sequences are MNHNS and SASEGT. The CDR3 has 12 residues. CDR3 coding DNA: TGTGCCAGCAAACAGGGCGTTCAGCCCCAGCATTTT. Translated: CASKQGVQPQHF.

The J gene is TRBJ2-2, the V gene TRBV6-1; 9 bases map to TRBD2. J lost 6 bases, V lost 0 bases, and 11 bases had no gene match. Germline lookup yields CDR1 MNHNS and CDR2 SASEGT. CDR3 length: 18 amino acids. CDR3 in amino acids: CASSEAAGSGGRPGELFF. The CDR3 DNA follows: TGTGCCAGCAGTGAAGCGGCGGGGAGCGGGGGGCGGCCCGGGGAGCTGTTTTTT.

CDR3 residues: CASSPGTGRVDEQFF. The CDR3 region has the DNA TGTGCCAGCAGCCCCGGGACAGGGAGAGTCGATGAGCAGTTCTTC. The V gene is TRBV2, the J gene TRBJ2-1, with 9 bases aligning to TRBD1. This CDR3 is 15 amino acids long. From germline, CDR1 is SNHLY and CDR2 FYNNEI. V gave up 6 bases and J gave up 8 bases; unmatched junction bases: 11.

This chain connects TRBV11-2 to TRBJ1-1, with D possibly matching TRBD1 (5 bases). Between the trimmed V and J ends, which lost 5 bases and 0 bases, there was a span of 13 bases. The CDR3 has 15 amino acids. Germline V gene lookup returns CDR1 SGHAT and CDR2 FQNNGV. The CDR3 DNA reads TGTGCCAGCAGCCTACAGACAGTTGTGAACACTGAAGCTTTCTTT. As protein: CASSLQTVVNTEAFF.

V is TRBV10-3 and J is TRBJ2-3; the match to TRBD2 covers 8 bases. The CDR3 loop spans 15 amino acids. Germline assignment: CDR1 ENHRY and CDR2 SYGVKD. With V trimmed by 5 bases and J by 3 bases, 7 bases remained unmatched. CDR3 bases: TGTGCCATCAGTCCAGCGGGGGCGGTAACAGATACGCAGTATTTT. This codes for CAISPAGAVTDTQYF.

This clone was picked up a small number of times. CDR3 in amino acids: CASSQGVYSNQPQHF. CDR3 sequence (DNA): TGTGCCAGCAGCCAAGGGGTTTATAGCAATCAGCCCCAGCATTTT. This chain joins TRBV7-8 and TRBJ1-5; D perhaps matches TRBD1 (5 bases). V lost 5 bases, J lost 0 bases, and 11 bases lay in between. The CDR3 is made up of 15 amino acids. The germline V gene has CDR1 SGHVS and CDR2 FQNEAQ.

The chain recombines TRBV5-6 with TRBJ2-5; 10 positions match TRBD1. The V and J ends lost 4 bases and 2 bases, in that order; junction bases with no gene match: 8. The CDR3 runs to 16 residues. The germline CDR1 and CDR2 sequences are SGHDT and YYEEEE. CDR3 in DNA: TGTGCCAGCAGCATGGGACAGGGGCGAATACAAGAGACCCAGTACTTC. Amino acids: CASSMGQGRIQETQYF. Supplemented by reference TRBV5-6 and TRBJ2-5, the full variable domain reads DAGVTQSPTHLIKTRGQQVTLRCSPKSGHDTVSWYQQALGQGPQFIFQYYEEEERQRGNFPDRFSGHQFPNYSSELNVNALLLGDSALYLCASSMGQGRIQETQYFGPGTRLLVL.

V and J are TRBV19 and TRBJ2-3; 8 bases fit TRBD2. The CDR3 extends over 14 amino acids. The V gene's germline CDR1 is LNHDA and CDR2 SQIVND (reference sequence). Trimming removed 4 bases from V and 6 bases from J; junction bases left unmatched: 6. CDR3: CASSTPGGVDTQYF. The CDR3 DNA follows: TGTGCCAGTAGTACTCCGGGGGGGGTGGATACGCAGTATTTT.

Only one count was recorded for this clone. The chain has TRBV6-5 and TRBJ1-1; possible D gene TRBD1, 5 bases. Trimming removed 4 bases at V and 1 base at J, with 7 bases between. This CDR3 comprises 13 residues. Germline V gives CDR1 MNHEY, CDR2 SVGAGI. CDR3 sequence reads: CASSLTANTEAFF. As DNA, the CDR3 is TGTGCCAGCAGTTTGACAGCGAACACTGAAGCTTTCTTT.

This clone was counted a few times. The chain is built from TRBV10-1 and TRBJ2-5, with D possibly being TRBD2 (6 bases). V lost 2 bases to trimming and J lost 7 bases, with 14 bases between them. In germline, CDR1 is WNHNN, CDR2 SYGVQD (reference sequence). This CDR3 has 14 residues. The CDR3, as DNA: TGCGCCAGCAGTGAGGCGGGATCCTCGGCGACCCAGTACTTC. Translated, it gives CASSEAGSSATQYF.

V and J are TRBV7-9 and TRBJ2-7; tentatively, D is TRBD1 (6 bases). This CDR3 comprises 16 residues. Trimming pared 5 bases from V and 0 bases from J, leaving 17 bases between. Germline CDR1 and CDR2: SEHNR and FQNEAQ (reference sequence). The CDR3 bases are TGTGCCAGCAGCCCCAGACAGGAGGATGGCTCCTACGAGCAGTACTTC. Its protein is CASSPRQEDGSYEQYF.

The chain joins TRBV15 to TRBJ2-1; the match to TRBD2 covers 7 bases. After removal of 1 base from V and 7 bases from J, the junction contained 4 bases not matched to a gene. This CDR3 has 14 residues. CDR1 LNHNV and CDR2 YYDKDF come from the germline V gene (reference sequence). CDR3 in amino acids: CATSRGLAGNEQFF. CDR3 nucleotide sequence: TGTGCCACCAGCAGAGGACTAGCTGGGAATGAGCAGTTCTTC.

J is TRBJ2-7 and V is TRBV29-1; 10 nucleotides align to TRBD1. Trimming took 6 bases from V and 4 from J; bases not matched to a gene: 9. CDR3 length: 14 residues. Germline-derived CDR1 and CDR2 are SQVTM and ANQGSEA. CDR3 nucleotide sequence: TGCAGCGTCCAACCCGGGACAGGGGTGTACGAGCAGTACTTC. Protein product: CSVQPGTGVYEQYF.

The gene calls are TRBV18 and TRBJ2-6; possibly TRBD2 for D (5 bases). CDR1 and CDR2 from the germline V gene are KGHSH and LQKENI. Trimming stripped 3 bases from V and 0 bases from J, with 15 bases between. This CDR3 has 18 amino acids. The DNA for the CDR3 is TGTGCCAGCTCACCCACCGTCTTGGGAGCCTCTGGGGCCAACGTCCTGACTTTC. It encodes CASSPTVLGASGANVLTF.

The V call is TRBV27, the J call TRBJ2-3; 12 bases fit TRBD2. The length of the CDR3 is 19 residues. Germline CDR1 reads MNHEY; CDR2 reads SMNVEV (reference sequence). V shed 3 bases and J 4 bases; nucleotides not matched to a gene: 14. CDR3 bases: TGTGCCAGCAGTTTTGGACTACCTAGCGGGAGGGCCCTCGCAGATACGCAGTATTTT. Its protein is CASSFGLPSGRALADTQYF.

The J gene is TRBJ2-1, the V gene TRBV11-3; D perhaps matches TRBD1 (6 bases). The CDR3 totals 15 residues. The germline V gene encodes CDR1 SGHNT and CDR2 YENEEA. Deletions cut 1 base from V and 7 bases from J, with 14 bases between. CDR3 sequence (DNA): TGTGCCAGCAGCTTAGCAGGGGATACGGTAAATGAGCAGTTCTTC. This sequence encodes CASSLAGDTVNEQFF.

This rearrangement joins TRBV2 to TRBJ2-7, with 10 bases aligning to TRBD1. Trimming removed 6 bases from V and 5 bases from J; junction bases left unmatched: 10. The CDR3 has 15 residues. The V gene's germline CDR1 is SNHLY and CDR2 FYNNEI. DNA of the CDR3: TGTGCCAGCAGGAAGGGGGACAGGGGAAGTCACGAGCAGTACTTC. Amino acids: CASRKGDRGSHEQYF.

This clone was detected once. Here the CDR3 DNA reads TGCAGCGTAAGGGAGTATGGCTACACCTTC. Translating it yields CSVREYGYTF. The chain combines TRBV29-1 with TRBJ1-2; D remains unclear. V was pared by 6 bases and J by 5 bases, with 7 bases between. Germline V gives CDR1 SQVTM, CDR2 ANQGSEA. The CDR3 consists of 10 residues.

V gene TRBV12-5 combines with J gene TRBJ1-6; 8 positions match TRBD1. J was trimmed by 14 bases and V by 5 bases; bases with no gene match: 11. This CDR3 has 14 amino acids. Germline CDR1 and CDR2: LGHNT and FRNRAP. The CDR3, as DNA: TGTGCTAGTGGTCACCTCCCGGACAGGGCGTCCCTCCACTTT. Translating it yields CASGHLPDRASLHF.

The genes are TRBV30 and TRBJ1-4; D unresolved. The germline gives CDR1 GTSNPN, CDR2 SVGIG (reference sequence). Trimming shortened V by 0 bases and J by 10 bases, and 15 bases separated the two germline ends. The CDR3 loop spans 14 amino acids. The CDR3 DNA reads as TGTGCCTGGAGTGTACCGGGGATTCGCGGAAAACTGTTTTTT. This codes for CAWSVPGIRGKLFF.

The rearrangement links TRBV2 to TRBJ2-5; 8 nucleotides agree with TRBD1. With 5 bases clipped from V and 5 bases from J, the junction kept 7 bases outside the gene matches. CDR3 length: 14 residues. The germline V gene has CDR1 SNHLY and CDR2 FYNNEI. The DNA of the CDR3 is TGTGCCAGCAGTTGGACAGGGATGTTGGAGACCCAGTACTTC. The encoded protein is CASSWTGMLETQYF.